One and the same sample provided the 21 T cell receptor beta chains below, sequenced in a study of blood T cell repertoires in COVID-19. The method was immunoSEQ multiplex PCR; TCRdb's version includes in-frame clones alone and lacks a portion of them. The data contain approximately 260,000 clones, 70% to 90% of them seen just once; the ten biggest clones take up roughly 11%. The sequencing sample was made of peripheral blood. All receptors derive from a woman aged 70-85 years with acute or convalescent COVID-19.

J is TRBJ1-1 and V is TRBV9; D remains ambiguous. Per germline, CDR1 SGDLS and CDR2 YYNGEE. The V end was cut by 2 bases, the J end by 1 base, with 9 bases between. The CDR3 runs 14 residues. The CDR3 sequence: CASSVGPSNTEAFF. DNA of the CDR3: TGTGCCAGCAGCGTTGGGCCTTCGAACACTGAAGCTTTCTTT.

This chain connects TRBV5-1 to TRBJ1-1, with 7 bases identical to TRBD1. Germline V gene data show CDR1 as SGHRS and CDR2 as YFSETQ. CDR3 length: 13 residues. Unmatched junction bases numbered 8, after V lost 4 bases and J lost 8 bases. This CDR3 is CASSGLRQGEAFF. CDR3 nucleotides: TGCGCCAGCAGCGGACTAAGACAGGGAGAAGCTTTCTTT.

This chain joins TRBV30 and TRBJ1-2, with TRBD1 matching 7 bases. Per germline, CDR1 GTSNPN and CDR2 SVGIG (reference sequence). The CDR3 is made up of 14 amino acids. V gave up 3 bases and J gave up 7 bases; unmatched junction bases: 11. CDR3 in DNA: TGTGCCTGGAGCCAAACAGGGGTCGCCGTTGGCTACACCTTC. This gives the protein CAWSQTGVAVGYTF.

CDR3: CASSLGGSSYNEQFF. CDR3 sequence (DNA): TGTGCCAGCAGCCTCGGGGGGAGCTCCTACAATGAGCAGTTCTTC. The rearrangement joins TRBV4-2 to TRBJ2-1; 7 nucleotides agree with TRBD2. The germline V gene has CDR1 LGHNA and CDR2 YNFKEQ. The CDR3 runs 15 residues. V lost 4 bases, J lost 0 bases, and 3 bases stayed unmatched.

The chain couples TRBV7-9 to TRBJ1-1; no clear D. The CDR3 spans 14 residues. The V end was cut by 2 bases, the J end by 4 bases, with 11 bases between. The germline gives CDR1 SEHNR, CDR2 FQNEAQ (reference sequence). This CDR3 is CASSLILLSTEAFF. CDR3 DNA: TGTGCCAGCAGCTTAATTCTTTTGAGCACTGAAGCTTTCTTT.

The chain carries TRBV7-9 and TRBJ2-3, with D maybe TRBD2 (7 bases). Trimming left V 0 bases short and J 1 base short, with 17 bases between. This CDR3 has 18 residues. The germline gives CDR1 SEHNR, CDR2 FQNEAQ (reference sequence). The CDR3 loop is CASSLARVAGARTDTQYF. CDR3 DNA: TGTGCCAGCAGCTTAGCGCGAGTGGCGGGGGCTCGCACAGATACGCAGTATTTT.

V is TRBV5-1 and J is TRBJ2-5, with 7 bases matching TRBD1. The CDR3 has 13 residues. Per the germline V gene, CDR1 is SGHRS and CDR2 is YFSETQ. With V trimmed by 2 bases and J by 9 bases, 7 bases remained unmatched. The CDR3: CASSLDREPAQYF. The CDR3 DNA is TGCGCCAGCAGCTTAGACAGGGAGCCGGCCCAGTACTTC.

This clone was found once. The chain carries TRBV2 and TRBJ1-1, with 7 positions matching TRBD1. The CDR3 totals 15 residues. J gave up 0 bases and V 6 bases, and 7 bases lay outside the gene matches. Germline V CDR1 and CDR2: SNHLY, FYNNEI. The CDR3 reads CASSPATGMNTEAFF. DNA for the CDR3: TGTGCCAGCAGCCCCGCGACAGGGATGAACACTGAAGCTTTCTTT.

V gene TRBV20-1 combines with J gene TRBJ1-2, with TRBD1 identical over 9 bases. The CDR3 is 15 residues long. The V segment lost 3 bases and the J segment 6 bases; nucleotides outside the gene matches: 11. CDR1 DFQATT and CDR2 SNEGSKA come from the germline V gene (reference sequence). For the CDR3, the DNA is TGCAGTGCTAGTTGGCCAGCCAGACAGGGGGATGGCTACACCTTC. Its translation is CSASWPARQGDGYTF.

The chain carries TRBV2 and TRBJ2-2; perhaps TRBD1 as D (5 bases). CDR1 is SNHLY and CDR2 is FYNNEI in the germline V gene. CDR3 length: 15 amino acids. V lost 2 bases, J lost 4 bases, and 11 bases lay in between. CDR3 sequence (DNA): TGTGCCAGCAGTGAAAGGGCAGGGCGCACCGGGGAGCTGTTTTTT. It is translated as CASSERAGRTGELFF.

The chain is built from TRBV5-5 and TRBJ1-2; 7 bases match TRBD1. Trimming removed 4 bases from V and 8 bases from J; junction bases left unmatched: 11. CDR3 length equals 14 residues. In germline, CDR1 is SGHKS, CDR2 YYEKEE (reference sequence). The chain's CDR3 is CASSDLGGAKGYTF. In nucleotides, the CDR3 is TGTGCCAGCAGCGACCTAGGGGGCGCAAAAGGCTACACCTTC.

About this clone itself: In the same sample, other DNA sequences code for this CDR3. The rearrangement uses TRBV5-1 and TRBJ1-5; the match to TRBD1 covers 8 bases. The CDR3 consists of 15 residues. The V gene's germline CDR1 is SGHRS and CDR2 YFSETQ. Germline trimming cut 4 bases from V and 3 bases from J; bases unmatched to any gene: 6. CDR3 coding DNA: TGCGCCAGCAGCCCCCTGACAGGGGCCAATCAGCCCCAGCATTTT. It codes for CASSPLTGANQPQHF.

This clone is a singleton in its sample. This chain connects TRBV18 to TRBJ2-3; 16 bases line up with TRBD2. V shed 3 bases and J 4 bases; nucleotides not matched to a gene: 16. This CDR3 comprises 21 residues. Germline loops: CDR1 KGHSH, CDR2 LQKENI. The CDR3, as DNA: TGTGCCAGCTCACCGATTGCCCCCGGGACTAGCGGGGGGGCCGGGTCAGATACGCAGTATTTT. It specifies CASSPIAPGTSGGAGSDTQYF.

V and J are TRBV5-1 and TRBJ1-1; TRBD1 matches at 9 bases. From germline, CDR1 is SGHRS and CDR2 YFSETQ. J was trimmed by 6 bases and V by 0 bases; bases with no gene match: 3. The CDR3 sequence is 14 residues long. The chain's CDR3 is CASSLGGTGPEAFF. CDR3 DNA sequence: TGCGCCAGCAGCTTGGGGGGGACAGGGCCTGAAGCTTTCTTT.

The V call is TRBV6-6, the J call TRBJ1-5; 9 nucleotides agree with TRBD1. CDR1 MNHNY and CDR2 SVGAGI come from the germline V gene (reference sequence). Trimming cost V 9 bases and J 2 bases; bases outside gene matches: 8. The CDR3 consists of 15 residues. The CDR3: CASETGGDGNQPQHF. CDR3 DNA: TGTGCCAGTGAAACAGGGGGCGATGGCAATCAGCCCCAGCATTTT.

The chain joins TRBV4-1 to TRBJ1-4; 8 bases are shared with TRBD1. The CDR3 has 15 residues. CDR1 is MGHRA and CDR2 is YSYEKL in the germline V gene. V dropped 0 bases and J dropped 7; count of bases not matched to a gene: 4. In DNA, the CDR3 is TGCGCCAGCAGCCAAGATAACAGGGGGAGTGAAAAACTGTTTTTT. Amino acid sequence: CASSQDNRGSEKLFF.

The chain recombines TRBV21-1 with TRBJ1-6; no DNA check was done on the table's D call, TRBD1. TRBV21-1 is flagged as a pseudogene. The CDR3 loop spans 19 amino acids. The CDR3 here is CASSKEKDGAGGVFAPLHF. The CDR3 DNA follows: TGTGCCAGCAGCAAAGAGAAGGATGGTGCAGGGGGCGTCTTTGCACCCCTCCACTTT.

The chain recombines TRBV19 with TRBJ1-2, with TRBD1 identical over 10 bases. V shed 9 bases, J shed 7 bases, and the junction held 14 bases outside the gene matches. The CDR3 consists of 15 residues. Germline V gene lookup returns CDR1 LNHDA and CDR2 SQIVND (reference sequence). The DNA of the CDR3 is TGTGCCAGCAGAACCGCCGGGACAGGGGACCGTGGCTACACCTTC. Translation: CASRTAGTGDRGYTF.

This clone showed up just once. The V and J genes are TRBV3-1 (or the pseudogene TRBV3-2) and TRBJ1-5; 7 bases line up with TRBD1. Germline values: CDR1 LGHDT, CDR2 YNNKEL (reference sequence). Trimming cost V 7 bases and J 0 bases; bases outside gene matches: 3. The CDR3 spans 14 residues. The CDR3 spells CASNQGGSNQPQHF. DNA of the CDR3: TGTGCCAGCAACCAGGGGGGTAGCAATCAGCCCCAGCATTTT.

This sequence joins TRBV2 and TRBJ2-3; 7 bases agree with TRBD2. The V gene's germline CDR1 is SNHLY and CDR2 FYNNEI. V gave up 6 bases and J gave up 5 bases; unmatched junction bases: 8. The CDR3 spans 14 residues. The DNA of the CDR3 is TGTGCCAGCAGGACCGGGACTACCGTAGATACGCAGTATTTT. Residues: CASRTGTTVDTQYF.

CDR3 DNA sequence: TGTGCCAGCCGCCGCCAAGGGACACTTCCGGAAGGAGCTTTCTTT. Its translation is CASRRQGTLPEGAFF. The chain employs TRBV28 and TRBJ1-1; D is possibly TRBD1 (6 bases). V lost 8 bases to trimming and J lost 10 bases, with 26 bases between them. Per the germline V gene, CDR1 is MDHEN and CDR2 is SYDVKM. The length of the CDR3 is 15 residues.